This TCR beta chain is from a study of T-cell reconstitution after alpha-beta-depleted transplantation in children. General study results and limits: At the one-year point after transplant, T-cell counts and TCRbeta diversity were found to come mostly from T cells that had been newly produced.

Preparation of the TCRbeta library involved a method that used unique molecular identifiers. One entry per CDR3 protein, called by TCRdb with MiXCR from the PCR reads. The sample holds about 1,000,000 distinct CDR3 sequences, roughly 31% seen once. The germline CDR1 and CDR2 sequences are LGHDT and YNNKEL (reference sequence). This CDR3 is built from 19 residues. V lost 0 bases and J 1 base, leaving 19 bases between the germline ends. Points on this clonotype: Its antigen remains unidentified.

The chain carries TRBV3-1 and TRBJ2-4; D is undetermined. The source is a boy younger than two who had a stem cell transplant for SCID, so the T cells may come from the graft donor. The sequences come from PBMCs, mostly from graft donor cells, collected 360 days after TCRalphabeta/CD19-depleted stem cell transplant. The CDR3 sequence: CASSQELAVPVRAKNIQYF. CDR3 DNA: TGTGCCAGCAGCCAAGAATTGGCCGTACCGGTTCGGGCCAAAAACATTCAGTACTTC.